This T cell receptor beta chain was sequenced during a study of technical replicates of blood from several donors. The CDR3 runs to 12 residues. Some clones are missing from TCRdb's copy, which holds only in-frame ones; the method was immunoSEQ multiplex PCR. The repertoire consists of roughly 80,000 clones, with 93% occurring once and the leading ten covering about 0.41%. The J gene is TRBJ1-1, the V gene TRBV21-1; TRBD1 is the table's D call and was not checked against the DNA. TRBV21-1 has pseudogene status. Input material: T cells isolated from PBMCs. This clonotype was obtained from a human donor in good health. The chain's CDR3 is CASRDRGFEAFF. CDR3 in DNA: TGTGCCAGCAGGGACAGGGGGTTTGAAGCTTTCTTT.